Below are 23 T cell receptor beta chains sequenced from a single sample in a study of cytomegalovirus exposure and HLA in healthy donors. Libraries were prepared by immunoSEQ multiplex PCR; TCRdb keeps only in-frame clonotypes and omits some of them. The sample lists more than 80,000 clones, about 87% occurring once. The specimen was PBMCs. The receptors derive from a young woman in good health and CMV-seropositive.

As for this clone: Other DNA variants within this sample encode the same CDR3. The chain recombines TRBV18 with TRBJ1-1; D is unresolved. CDR3 length equals 13 residues. V lost 2 bases, J lost 1 base, and 5 bases lay in between. The germline gives CDR1 KGHSH, CDR2 LQKENI. The CDR3 nucleotides are TGTGCCAGCTCACCAGGAGGGAACACTGAAGCTTTCTTT. It is translated as CASSPGGNTEAFF.

The J gene is TRBJ1-4, the V gene TRBV7-9; the D is unclear. Trimming shortened V by 3 bases and J by 4 bases, and 9 bases separated the two germline ends. CDR3 length: 14 amino acids. Germline CDR1 and CDR2: SEHNR and FQNEAQ (reference sequence). The CDR3 nucleotides are TGTGCCAGCAGCTTGAGGGAAAGTAATGAAAAACTGTTTTTT. As protein: CASSLRESNEKLFF.

This clone has only one observation. The rearrangement uses TRBV6-5 and TRBJ2-1; 9 nucleotides line up with TRBD1. V was pared by 0 bases and J by 8 bases, with 8 bases of the junction left unmatched. The CDR3 runs to 16 residues. Germline values: CDR1 MNHEY, CDR2 SVGAGI. The CDR3 DNA reads TGTGCCAGCAGTTACTCCCCAGGGACAGGGTTCGATGAGCAGTTCTTC. Encoded protein: CASSYSPGTGFDEQFF.

This chain's CDR3 is CASSQDGGGYGYTF. The CDR3 DNA reads as TGTGCCAGCAGTCAGGACGGCGGGGGCTATGGCTACACCTTC. V and J are TRBV6-1 and TRBJ1-2; maybe TRBD1 (5 bases). The V gene's germline CDR1 is MNHNS and CDR2 SASEGT. The germline V and J ends were trimmed by 5 bases and 4 bases, with 14 bases remaining between them. CDR3 length: 14 residues.

This clone was seen a single time. The chain has TRBV27 and TRBJ2-7; D possibly corresponds to TRBD2 (5 bases). V lost 6 bases and J lost 2, with 17 bases in between. The CDR3 has 15 residues. Germline assignment: CDR1 MNHEY and CDR2 SMNVEV (reference sequence). For the CDR3, the DNA is TGTGCCAGCAGCCTATCTGGGTGGACTGCCTACGAGCAGTACTTC. Its protein product is CASSLSGWTAYEQYF.

The chain links TRBV6-4 to TRBJ1-2; 11 bases match TRBD1. V shed 0 bases and J 5 bases; nucleotides not matched to a gene: 5. Germline loops: CDR1 MRHNA, CDR2 SNTAGT. This CDR3 is 16 amino acids long. The CDR3 DNA is TGTGCCAGCAGTGACTCCCAGGACAGGGGGCTGTATGGCTACACCTTC. This encodes CASSDSQDRGLYGYTF.

The V call is TRBV6-1, the J call TRBJ1-2; D call uncertain. The CDR3 covers 13 residues. Germline V gene data show CDR1 as MNHNS and CDR2 as SASEGT. V shed 4 bases and J shed 5 bases, with 11 bases lying between them. This CDR3 is CASSAEGYYGYTF. CDR3 sequence (DNA): TGTGCCAGCAGTGCCGAGGGATATTATGGCTACACCTTC.

The J gene is TRBJ1-6, the V gene TRBV6-1; maybe TRBD1 (5 bases). V dropped 1 base and J dropped 5 bases, with 9 bases sitting between them. CDR1 MNHNS and CDR2 SASEGT come from the germline V gene. The CDR3 loop spans 15 amino acids. The CDR3 coding sequence is TGTGCCAGCAGTGAAGGGGCAGGGAATAATTCACCCCTCCACTTT. Translating it yields CASSEGAGNNSPLHF.

A word on this clone: The sample contains more than one DNA sequence encoding this CDR3. This chain uses TRBV5-1 with TRBJ2-7; TRBD1 might be the D (5 bases). The germline gives CDR1 SGHRS, CDR2 YFSETQ. The length of the CDR3 is 14 residues. The germline V and J ends were trimmed by 0 bases and 1 base, with 8 bases remaining between them. The chain's CDR3 is CASSLGQGSYEQYV. In DNA, the CDR3 is TGCGCCAGCAGCTTGGGGCAGGGATCCTACGAGCAGTACGTC.

J is TRBJ1-4 and V is TRBV29-1, with a weak D call TRBD1 (5 bases). Germline-derived CDR1 and CDR2 are SQVTM and ANQGSEA. With 4 bases removed from V and 8 bases from J, the gap between germline ends came to 20 bases. The CDR3 runs 15 residues. CDR3 nucleotide sequence: TGCAGCGTTGCCGGAAAAGGCCCAGGGCCGGAAAAACTGTTTTTT. This gives the protein CSVAGKGPGPEKLFF.

V usage is TRBV10-3 and J usage is TRBJ2-7, with a weak D call TRBD2 (6 bases). The CDR3 contains 15 residues. Trimming took off 0 bases at V and 6 bases at J, with 15 bases between the two ends. CDR1 is ENHRY and CDR2 is SYGVKD in the germline V gene. The chain's CDR3 is CAISESNTPGGEQYF. CDR3 bases: TGTGCCATCAGTGAGTCGAATACACCCGGGGGCGAGCAGTACTTC.

The chain employs TRBV6-5 and TRBJ2-5, with D perhaps matching TRBD2 (5 bases). In germline, CDR1 is MNHEY, CDR2 SVGAGI. CDR3 length: 13 amino acids. V was shortened by 2 bases and J by 5 bases, with 9 bases between the two germline ends. CDR3 coding DNA: TGTGCCAGCAGTTACGACTACCGGGAGACCCAGTACTTC. Encoded protein: CASSYDYRETQYF.

The chain combines TRBV5-1 with TRBJ1-3, with 7 bases identical to TRBD1. Germline V gene data show CDR1 as SGHRS and CDR2 as YFSETQ. Losses at the gene ends were 0 bases for V and 0 bases for J; bases not matched to a gene: 3. The CDR3 extends over 16 amino acids. The CDR3 is CASSLEGAFSGNTIYF. DNA for the CDR3: TGCGCCAGCAGCTTGGAGGGGGCCTTCTCTGGAAACACCATATATTTT.

The chain uses TRBV28 and TRBJ1-5, with a tentative D call TRBD1 (6 bases). The CDR3 runs 17 residues. Trimming left V 9 bases short and J 3 bases short, with 24 bases between. Germline values: CDR1 MDHEN, CDR2 SYDVKM. In DNA, the CDR3 is TGTGCCAGTCAACTTCAGGGGAGAGGTTATACCAATCAGCCCCAGCATTTT. Amino acid sequence: CASQLQGRGYTNQPQHF.

This chain joins TRBV10-3 and TRBJ1-2; D may be TRBD1 (5 bases). The CDR3 is 12 residues long. Trimming cost V 7 bases and J 8 bases, with 14 bases left between them. In germline, CDR1 is ENHRY, CDR2 SYGVKD. CDR3 sequence (DNA): TGTGCCATCACCCAGGGAGGGGAGGGCTACACCTTC. It yields the protein CAITQGGEGYTF.

The chain is built from TRBV9 and TRBJ2-1, with TRBD1 matching 8 bases. The trim removed 3 bases at V and 15 bases at J, leaving 8 bases unmatched. The CDR3 covers 12 residues. CDR1 is SGDLS and CDR2 is YYNGEE in the germline V gene. The CDR3: CASSEQTGDVFF. Written as DNA, the CDR3 is TGTGCCAGCAGCGAACAGACAGGGGATGTGTTCTTC.

The rearrangement uses TRBV4-1 and TRBJ1-1; 7 nucleotides line up with TRBD1. The J segment lost 2 bases and the V segment lost 1 base, leaving 10 bases of the junction unmatched. Germline V gene sequence: CDR1 MGHRA, CDR2 YSYEKL. The CDR3 sequence is 17 residues long. The CDR3 reads CASSQVPGGIINTEAFF. CDR3 DNA: TGCGCCAGCAGCCAAGTTCCAGGGGGGATTATTAACACTGAAGCTTTCTTT.

The chain uses TRBV27 and TRBJ1-2; 8 nucleotides match TRBD1. This CDR3 region has 16 residues. With V trimmed by 3 bases and J by 8 bases, 14 bases remained unmatched. Germline assignment: CDR1 MNHEY and CDR2 SMNVEV (reference sequence). The CDR3 coding sequence is TGTGCCAGCAGTTTGGGGTCCGGACAGGGCCGGGAGGGCTACACCTTC. It is translated as CASSLGSGQGREGYTF.

This chain connects TRBV18 to TRBJ2-2; possibly TRBD2 for D (5 bases). Germline V gene sequence: CDR1 KGHSH, CDR2 LQKENI. Trimming took off 3 bases at V and 7 bases at J, with 6 bases between the two ends. This CDR3 is built from 12 residues. The CDR3 loop is CASSPEVGELFF. The CDR3 region has the DNA TGTGCCAGCTCACCGGAGGTCGGGGAGCTGTTTTTT.

This chain uses TRBV5-6 with TRBJ2-7, with 9 bases lining up with TRBD2. Germline-derived CDR1 and CDR2 are SGHDT and YYEEEE. The CDR3 runs 18 residues. Trimming cost V 4 bases and J 2 bases; bases outside gene matches: 16. This chain's CDR3 is CASSRTGSGGGVPYEQYV. DNA for the CDR3: TGTGCCAGCAGCCGGACCGGGTCTGGCGGGGGGGTCCCCTACGAGCAGTACGTC.

This sequence joins TRBV19 and TRBJ1-5; D might be TRBD1 (6 bases). CDR3 length: 13 amino acids. V was shortened by 2 bases and J by 8 bases, with 10 bases between the two germline ends. Per germline, CDR1 LNHDA and CDR2 SQIVND (reference sequence). The CDR3 DNA sequence: TGTGCCAGTAGTATACTGGGGGCAGAGCCCCAGCATTTT. It specifies CASSILGAEPQHF.

In this sample, this clone turned up once. The chain joins TRBV7-9 to TRBJ2-7, with a possible D match to TRBD1 (6 bases). This CDR3 is 13 amino acids long. Germline-derived CDR1 and CDR2 are SEHNR and FQNEAQ (reference sequence). V lost 3 bases to trimming and J lost 3 bases, with 9 bases between them. The CDR3 bases are TGTGCCAGCAGCTTGACAGGCTACTACGAGCAGTACTTC. It is translated as CASSLTGYYEQYF. Complete variable domain (other parts from reference TRBV7-9 and TRBJ2-7): DTGVSQNPRHKITKRGQNVTFRCDPISEHNRLYWYRQTLGQGPEFLTYFQNEAQLEKSRLLSDRFSAERPKGSFSTLEIQRTEQGDSAMYLCASSLTGYYEQYFGPGTRLTVT.

This clone was detected many times. The chain carries TRBV10-3 and TRBJ1-6; possible D gene TRBD1, 5 bases. Germline loops: CDR1 ENHRY, CDR2 SYGVKD. This CDR3 is built from 14 residues. V was shortened by 10 bases and J by 8 bases, with 18 bases between the two germline ends. CDR3 amino acids: CASSQRKGDSPLHF. The CDR3 DNA sequence: TGTGCCAGCTCCCAAAGAAAAGGGGATTCACCCCTCCACTTT.